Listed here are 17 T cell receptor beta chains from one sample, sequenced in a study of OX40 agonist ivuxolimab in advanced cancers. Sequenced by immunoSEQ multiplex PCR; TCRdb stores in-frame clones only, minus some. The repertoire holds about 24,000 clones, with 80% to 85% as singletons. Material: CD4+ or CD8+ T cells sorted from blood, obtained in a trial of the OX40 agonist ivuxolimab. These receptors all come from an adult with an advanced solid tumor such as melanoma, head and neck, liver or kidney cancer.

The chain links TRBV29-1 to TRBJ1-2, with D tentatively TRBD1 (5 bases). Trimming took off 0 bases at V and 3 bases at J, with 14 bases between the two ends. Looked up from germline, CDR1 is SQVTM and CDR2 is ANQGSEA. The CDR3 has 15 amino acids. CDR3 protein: CSVEDRSREDYGYTF. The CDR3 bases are TGCAGCGTTGAAGACCGTAGCAGGGAAGACTATGGCTACACCTTC.

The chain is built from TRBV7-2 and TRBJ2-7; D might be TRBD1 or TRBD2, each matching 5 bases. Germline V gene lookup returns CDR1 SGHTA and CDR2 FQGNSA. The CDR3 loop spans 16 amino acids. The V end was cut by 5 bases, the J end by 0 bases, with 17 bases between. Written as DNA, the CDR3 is TGTGCCAGCAGCGGGGGTTTTTCCAGGAGCTCCTACGAGCAGTACTTC. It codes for CASSGGFSRSSYEQYF.

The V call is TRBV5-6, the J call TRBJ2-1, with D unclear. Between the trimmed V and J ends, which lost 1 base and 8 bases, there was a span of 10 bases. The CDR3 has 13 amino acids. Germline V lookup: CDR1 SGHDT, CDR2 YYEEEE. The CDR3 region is CASSLRIGYEQFF. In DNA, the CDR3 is TGTGCCAGCAGCTTGAGAATTGGGTATGAGCAGTTCTTC.

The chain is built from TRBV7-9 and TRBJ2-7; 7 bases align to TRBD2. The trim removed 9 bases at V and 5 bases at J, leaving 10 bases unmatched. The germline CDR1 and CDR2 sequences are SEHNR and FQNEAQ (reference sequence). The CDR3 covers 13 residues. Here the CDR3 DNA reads TGTGCCAGTATCCCTGTGGGGGGGGACGAGCAGTACTTC. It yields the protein CASIPVGGDEQYF.

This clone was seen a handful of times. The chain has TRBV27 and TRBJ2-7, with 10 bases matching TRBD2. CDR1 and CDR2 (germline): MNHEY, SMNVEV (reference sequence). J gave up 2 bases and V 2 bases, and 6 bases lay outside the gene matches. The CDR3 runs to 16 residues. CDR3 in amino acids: CASSLPGLALAYEQYF. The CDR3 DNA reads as TGTGCCAGCAGTTTACCGGGACTAGCGTTGGCCTACGAGCAGTACTTC.

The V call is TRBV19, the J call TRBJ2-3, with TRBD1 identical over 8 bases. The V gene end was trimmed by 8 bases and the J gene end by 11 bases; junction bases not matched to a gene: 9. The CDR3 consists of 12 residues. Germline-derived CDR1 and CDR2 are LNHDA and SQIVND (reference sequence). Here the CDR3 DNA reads TGTGCCAGTTCATTCCAGGGGGCAGGGCAGTATTTT. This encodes CASSFQGAGQYF.

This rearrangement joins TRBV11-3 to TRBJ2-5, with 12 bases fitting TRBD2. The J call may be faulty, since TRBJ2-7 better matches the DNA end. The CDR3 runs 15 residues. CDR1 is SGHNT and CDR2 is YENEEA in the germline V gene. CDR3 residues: CASSRTSGNAYEQYF. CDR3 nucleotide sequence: TGTGCCAGCAGCCGGACTAGCGGGAACGCCTACGAGCAGTACTTC.

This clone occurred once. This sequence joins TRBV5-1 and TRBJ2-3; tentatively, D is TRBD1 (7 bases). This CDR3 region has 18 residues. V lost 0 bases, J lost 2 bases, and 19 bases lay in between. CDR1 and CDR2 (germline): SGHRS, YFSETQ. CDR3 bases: TGCGCCAGCAGCTTGGGGACAGGTGGGGAGGTTTACACAGATACGCAGTATTTT. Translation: CASSLGTGGEVYTDTQYF.

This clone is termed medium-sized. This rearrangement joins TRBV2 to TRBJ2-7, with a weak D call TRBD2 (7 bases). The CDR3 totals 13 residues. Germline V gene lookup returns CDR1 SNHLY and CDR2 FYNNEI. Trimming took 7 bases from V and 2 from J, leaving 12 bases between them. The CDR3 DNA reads TGTGCCAGCAAGCAGGGGAGGGCCTACGAGCAGTACTTC. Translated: CASKQGRAYEQYF.

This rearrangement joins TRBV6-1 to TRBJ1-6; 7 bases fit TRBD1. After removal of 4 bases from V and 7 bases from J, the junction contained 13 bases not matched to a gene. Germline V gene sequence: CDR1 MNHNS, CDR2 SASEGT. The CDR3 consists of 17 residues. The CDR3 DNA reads TGTGCCAGCAGTGCCCTGGAGGGGGCACTTAAAAATTCACCCCTCCACTTT. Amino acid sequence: CASSALEGALKNSPLHF.

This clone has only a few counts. The CDR3 sequence: CASSERQFNSPLHF. As DNA, the CDR3 is TGCGCCAGCAGTGAAAGGCAGTTTAATTCACCCCTCCACTTT. The chain recombines TRBV10-1 with TRBJ1-6; D gene ambiguous. V lost 3 bases, J lost 6 bases, and 9 bases lay in between. The germline V gene has CDR1 WNHNN and CDR2 SYGVQD (reference sequence). The CDR3 consists of 14 residues.

The CDR3 region is CASTIGKGHSGELFF. CDR3 bases: TGTGCCAGCACTATCGGGAAGGGGCACAGCGGGGAGCTGTTTTTT. The chain couples TRBV2 to TRBJ2-2; D tentatively fits TRBD1 or TRBD2 (5 bases each). Germline CDR1 and CDR2: SNHLY and FYNNEI. V lost 7 bases and J lost 7, with 19 bases in between. The CDR3 sequence is 15 residues long.

Written as DNA, the CDR3 is TGTGCCAGCAGCGTAGTAACGGACGGGGAGCTGTTTTTT. Translated, it gives CASSVVTDGELFF. This chain links TRBV9 with TRBJ2-2; the D is unclear. Between the trimmed V and J ends, which lost 0 bases and 7 bases, there was a span of 7 bases. The CDR3 runs to 13 residues. Germline V lookup: CDR1 SGDLS, CDR2 YYNGEE.

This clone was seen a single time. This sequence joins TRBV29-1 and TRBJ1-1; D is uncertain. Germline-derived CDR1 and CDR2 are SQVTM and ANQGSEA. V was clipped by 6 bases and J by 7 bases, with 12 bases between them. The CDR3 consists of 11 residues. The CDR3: CSVAGPFEAFF. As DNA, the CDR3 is TGCAGCGTGGCCGGGCCCTTTGAAGCTTTCTTT. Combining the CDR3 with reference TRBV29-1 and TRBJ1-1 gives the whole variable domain SAVISQKPSRDICQRGTSLTIQCQVDSQVTMMFWYRQQPGQSLTLIATANQGSEATYESGFVIDKFPISRPNLTFSTLTVSNMSPEDSSIYLCSVAGPFEAFFGQGTRLTVV.

This chain's CDR3 is CASSLATGESEKLFF. CDR3 DNA sequence: TGTGCCAGCAGCTTAGCGACAGGGGAGTCTGAAAAACTGTTTTTT. The chain joins TRBV7-2 to TRBJ1-4, with 8 bases matching TRBD1. The CDR3 consists of 15 residues. Losses at the gene ends were 0 bases for V and 7 bases for J; bases not matched to a gene: 4. In germline, CDR1 is SGHTA, CDR2 FQGNSA.

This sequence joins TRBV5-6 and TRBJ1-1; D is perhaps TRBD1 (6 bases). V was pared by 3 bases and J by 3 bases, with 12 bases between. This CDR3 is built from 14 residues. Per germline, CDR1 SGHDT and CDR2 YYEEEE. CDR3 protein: CASSSTGADTEAFF. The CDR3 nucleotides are TGTGCCAGCAGCTCCACGGGGGCCGACACTGAAGCTTTCTTT. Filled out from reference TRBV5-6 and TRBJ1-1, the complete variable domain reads DAGVTQSPTHLIKTRGQQVTLRCSPKSGHDTVSWYQQALGQGPQFIFQYYEEEERQRGNFPDRFSGHQFPNYSSELNVNALLLGDSALYLCASSSTGADTEAFFGQGTRLTVV.

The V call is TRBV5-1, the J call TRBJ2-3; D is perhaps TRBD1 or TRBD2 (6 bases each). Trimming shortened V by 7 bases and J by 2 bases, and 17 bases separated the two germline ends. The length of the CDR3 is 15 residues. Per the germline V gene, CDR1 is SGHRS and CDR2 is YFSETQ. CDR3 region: CASGAGRGPTDTQYF. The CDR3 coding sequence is TGCGCCAGCGGTGCGGGACGGGGGCCCACAGATACGCAGTATTTT.